This passage covers 32 T cell receptor beta chains from one sample sequenced in a study of T-cell reconstitution after alpha-beta-depleted transplantation in children. Preparation of the TCRbeta library used unique molecular identifiers. Via MiXCR, TCRdb re-called the PCR reads, giving one row per CDR3 protein. Found here are 200,000 to 250,000 distinct CDR3 sequences, roughly 7% of them singletons; the top ten hold around 5%. The sample in question was PBMCs, obtained before TCRalphabeta/CD19-depleted stem cell transplant. Every receptor here comes from a boy aged 2-15 years with acute lymphoblastic leukemia, due to receive a stem cell transplant.

This clonotype occurred a few times. V gene TRBV5-4 combines with J gene TRBJ2-5; the match to TRBD1 covers 7 bases. With 4 bases clipped from V and 3 bases from J, the junction kept 6 bases outside the gene matches. CDR1 SGHNT and CDR2 YYREEE come from the germline V gene (reference sequence). The CDR3 totals 14 residues. The CDR3 DNA reads as TGTGCCAGCAGCCAACAGGGGTCAGAAGAGACCCAGTACTTC. It translates to CASSQQGSEETQYF. The full variable domain, completed using reference TRBV5-4 and TRBJ2-5, is ETGVTQSPTHLIKTRGQQVTLRCSSQSGHNTVSWYQQALGQGPQFIFQYYREEENGRGNFPPRFSGLQFPNYSSELNVNALELDDSALYLCASSQQGSEETQYFGPGTRLLVL.

V gene TRBV5-1 combines with J gene TRBJ2-2; D possibly corresponds to TRBD2 (6 bases). Trimming took off 0 bases at V and 4 bases at J, with 10 bases between the two ends. Per germline, CDR1 SGHRS and CDR2 YFSETQ. The CDR3 totals 15 residues. CDR3 region: CASSLVGSGTGELFF. The DNA for the CDR3 is TGCGCCAGCAGCTTGGTCGGTAGCGGCACCGGGGAGCTGTTTTTT.

The gene calls are TRBV7-2 and TRBJ1-1; no definite D call. The V gene lost 5 bases and the J gene lost 5 bases, with 15 bases spanning the gap. Germline V gene lookup returns CDR1 SGHTA and CDR2 FQGNSA. The CDR3 covers 14 residues. The CDR3, as DNA: TGTGCCAGCAGCGTTCTTATTGGGGAGACTGAAGCTTTCTTT. Residues: CASSVLIGETEAFF.

There are many counts of this clonotype. This chain links TRBV28 with TRBJ2-2; D possibly uses TRBD1 or TRBD2 (6 bases each). V dropped 4 bases and J dropped 6 bases, with 21 bases sitting between them. The CDR3 has 17 residues. The germline CDR1 and CDR2 sequences are MDHEN and SYDVKM. CDR3 nucleotide sequence: TGTGCCAGCAGTTCCGTAGACAGGTCGCGCGGGGCCGGGGAGCTGTTTTTT. It translates to CASSSVDRSRGAGELFF.

This clonotype has ten or more counts. This rearrangement joins TRBV2 to TRBJ2-1; unclear D gene. V dropped 4 bases and J dropped 10 bases, with 14 bases sitting between them. The CDR3 length is 13 residues. Germline CDR1 is SNHLY and CDR2 is FYNNEI. CDR3 in amino acids: CASSAVRSWEQFF. For the CDR3, the DNA is TGTGCCAGCAGTGCTGTCAGGTCATGGGAGCAGTTCTTC. Supplemented by reference TRBV2 and TRBJ2-1, the full variable domain reads EPEVTQTPSHQVTQMGQEVILRCVPISNHLYFYWYRQILGQKVEFLVSFYNNEISEKSEIFDDQFSVERPDGSNFTLKIRSTKLEDSAMYFCASSAVRSWEQFFGPGTRLTVL.

This clonotype was seen ten or more times. An end of the junction differs from the germline gene, which may be a read error. V is TRBV6-1 and J is TRBJ1-1; D is unclear. CDR1 is MNHNS, CDR2 SASEGT, per germline. The CDR3 loop spans 14 amino acids. DNA of the CDR3: TGTGCCAGCACTGAACAGAGCATGAACACTGAAGCTTTCTTT. Protein product: CASTEQSMNTEAFF.

This clonotype was observed many times. J is TRBJ1-2 and V is TRBV29-1, with D possibly TRBD1 on 5 matching bases. The ends were cut back, 5 bases at V and 4 bases at J, with 11 bases in the middle. This CDR3 spans 12 amino acids. Per the germline V gene, CDR1 is SQVTM and CDR2 is ANQGSEA. The DNA for the CDR3 is TGCAGCGTTACTTCCGACAGCTATGGCTACACCTTC. Its protein is CSVTSDSYGYTF. The whole variable domain, remainder taken from reference TRBV29-1 and TRBJ1-2, is SAVISQKPSRDICQRGTSLTIQCQVDSQVTMMFWYRQQPGQSLTLIATANQGSEATYESGFVIDKFPISRPNLTFSTLTVSNMSPEDSSIYLCSVTSDSYGYTFGSGTRLTVV.

In this sample, this clonotype turned up many times. J is TRBJ2-7 and V is TRBV12-3 or TRBV12-4, with 11 bases lining up with TRBD2. V was pared by 6 bases and J by 6 bases, with 7 bases of the junction left unmatched. The length of the CDR3 is 14 residues. CDR3 nucleotide sequence: TGTGCCAGCAGACCACCGACTAGCGGGACCGAGCAGTACTTC. Its translation is CASRPPTSGTEQYF.

This clonotype was observed many times. This rearrangement joins TRBV29-1 to TRBJ2-5, with TRBD1 as a possible D gene (6 bases). The CDR3 consists of 14 residues. The V end was cut by 4 bases, the J end by 0 bases, with 12 bases between. Germline assignment: CDR1 SQVTM and CDR2 ANQGSEA. Written as DNA, the CDR3 is TGCAGCGTTGGGGCAGGGGCGTACCAAGAGACCCAGTACTTC. Amino acids: CSVGAGAYQETQYF. The entire variable domain, with the rest obtained from reference TRBV29-1 and TRBJ2-5, is as follows: SAVISQKPSRDICQRGTSLTIQCQVDSQVTMMFWYRQQPGQSLTLIATANQGSEATYESGFVIDKFPISRPNLTFSTLTVSNMSPEDSSIYLCSVGAGAYQETQYFGPGTRLLVL.

This clonotype has just a few counts. The V call is TRBV2, the J call TRBJ2-2, with TRBD1 identical over 7 bases. Germline values: CDR1 SNHLY, CDR2 FYNNEI. CDR3 length equals 14 residues. V trimming: 4 bases; J trimming: 7 bases; junction bases outside the gene matches: 6. The CDR3 here is CASSVDRAGGELFF. CDR3 sequence (DNA): TGTGCCAGCAGTGTTGACAGGGCGGGCGGGGAGCTGTTTTTT. The full variable domain, rest sourced from reference TRBV2 and TRBJ2-2, is EPEVTQTPSHQVTQMGQEVILRCVPISNHLYFYWYRQILGQKVEFLVSFYNNEISEKSEIFDDQFSVERPDGSNFTLKIRSTKLEDSAMYFCASSVDRAGGELFFGEGSRLTVL.

The J gene is TRBJ1-2, the V gene TRBV6-5; no clear D gene. This CDR3 region has 12 residues. Deletions cut 2 bases from V and 4 bases from J, with 5 bases between. CDR1 is MNHEY and CDR2 is SVGAGI in the germline V gene. The CDR3 bases are TGTGCCAGCAGTTACGGCACCTATGGCTACACCTTC. Translated, it gives CASSYGTYGYTF.

This clonotype was found many times. J is TRBJ2-1 and V is TRBV29-1, with 12 bases matching TRBD2. Germline CDR1 SQVTM, CDR2 ANQGSEA. The CDR3 spans 15 residues. After removal of 4 bases from V and 10 bases from J, the junction contained 11 bases not matched to a gene. The CDR3 sequence is CSVGGTSGPLGEQFF. The CDR3 region has the DNA TGCAGCGTTGGGGGGACTAGCGGGCCTCTCGGAGAGCAGTTCTTC.

This clonotype has a count of ten or more. This chain uses TRBV4-2 with TRBJ2-7, with D perhaps matching TRBD2 (5 bases). The CDR3 length is 15 residues. Germline V lookup: CDR1 LGHNA, CDR2 YNFKEQ. V was pared by 0 bases and J by 4 bases, with 13 bases between. CDR3 in amino acids: CASSQDLTNPYEQYF. The CDR3 DNA reads TGTGCCAGCAGCCAAGATTTGACTAACCCTTACGAGCAGTACTTC.

This clonotype was seen at least ten times. The V call is TRBV28, the J call TRBJ1-4, with a weak D call TRBD1 (5 bases). Germline CDR1 MDHEN, CDR2 SYDVKM. V dropped 6 bases and J dropped 10 bases, with 24 bases sitting between them. The CDR3 has 16 residues. The CDR3 region is CASSLGQQSPTGKLFF. For the CDR3, the DNA is TGTGCCAGCAGCCTAGGACAACAGTCCCCGACTGGAAAACTGTTTTTT. Combining the CDR3 with reference TRBV28 and TRBJ1-4 gives the whole variable domain DVKVTQSSRYLVKRTGEKVFLECVQDMDHENMFWYRQDPGLGLRLIYFSYDVKMKEKGDIPEGYSVSREKKERFSLILESASTNQTSMYLCASSLGQQSPTGKLFFGSGTQLSVL.

The CDR3 nucleotides are TGTGCCAGCAGCTTAGGCCAGGGGGTGGTCTGGCAAGAGACCCAGTACTTC. Protein sequence: CASSLGQGVVWQETQYF. The chain recombines TRBV5-5 with TRBJ2-5; 7 nucleotides line up with TRBD1. With 2 bases clipped from V and 2 bases from J, the junction kept 12 bases outside the gene matches. CDR3 length: 17 amino acids. The germline V gene has CDR1 SGHKS and CDR2 YYEKEE (reference sequence).

This clonotype was detected ten times or more. The J gene is TRBJ2-7, the V gene TRBV6-6; D perhaps matches TRBD1 (5 bases). The length of the CDR3 is 13 residues. Germline CDR1 MNHNY, CDR2 SVGAGI (reference sequence). V was pared by 6 bases and J by 3 bases, with 12 bases between. CDR3 protein: CASSPAGNYEQYF. CDR3 DNA sequence: TGTGCCAGCAGCCCGGCAGGGAACTACGAGCAGTACTTC.

This clonotype turned up a few times. The J gene is TRBJ2-2, the V gene TRBV25-1, with 7 bases identical to TRBD1. From germline, CDR1 is MGHDK and CDR2 SYGVNS. The length of the CDR3 is 13 residues. J was trimmed by 4 bases and V by 6 bases; bases with no gene match: 2. CDR3 DNA sequence: TGTGCCAGCAGACAGGGGTCCACCGGGGAGCTGTTTTTT. Its translation: CASRQGSTGELFF.

The table lists this clonotype with many counts. CDR3 coding DNA: TGCAGCGTTGAGCCCCACGGACGCACCGGGGAGCTGTTTTTT. Translating gives CSVEPHGRTGELFF. The chain employs TRBV29-1 and TRBJ2-2; D not resolved. This CDR3 region has 14 residues. With 3 bases removed from V and 4 bases from J, the gap between germline ends came to 12 bases. Germline V gene data show CDR1 as SQVTM and CDR2 as ANQGSEA.

This clonotype was counted a few times. The rearrangement links TRBV2 to TRBJ2-6; the D is unclear. V was clipped by 9 bases and J by 2 bases, with 5 bases between them. This CDR3 spans 12 amino acids. Germline lookup yields CDR1 SNHLY and CDR2 FYNNEI. The CDR3 nucleotides are TGTGCCAGTATAACTGGGGCCAACGTCCTGACTTTC. This translates into CASITGANVLTF.

Ten or more counts support this clonotype. The V and J genes are TRBV5-1 and TRBJ1-2; TRBD1 might be the D (5 bases). Trimming cost V 3 bases and J 4 bases, with 16 bases left between them. Germline CDR1 reads SGHRS; CDR2 reads YFSETQ. The CDR3 sequence is 15 residues long. CDR3 nucleotides: TGCGCCAGCAGCTCGCACGGGGACGACGGCTATGGCTACACCTTC. Translation: CASSSHGDDGYGYTF.

This clonotype has only a few counts. The chain joins TRBV30 to TRBJ2-7; 12 nucleotides agree with TRBD2. Losses at the gene ends were 0 bases for V and 4 bases for J; bases not matched to a gene: 7. CDR1 GTSNPN and CDR2 SVGIG come from the germline V gene (reference sequence). The length of the CDR3 is 16 residues. DNA for the CDR3: TGTGCCTGGAGTGTCCCCCCGACTAGCGGGAGTTACGAGCAGTACTTC. Its protein product is CAWSVPPTSGSYEQYF.

The V gene is TRBV28, the J gene TRBJ1-2; D is undetermined. From germline, CDR1 is MDHEN and CDR2 SYDVKM. Trimming removed 1 base at V and 8 bases at J, with 17 bases between. This CDR3 spans 15 amino acids. The CDR3 reads CASSLYRTGLWGYTF. Written as DNA, the CDR3 is TGTGCCAGCAGTTTATACAGAACGGGCCTTTGGGGCTACACCTTC.

The chain is built from TRBV12-3 or TRBV12-4 and TRBJ2-4; tentative D call: TRBD1 (5 bases). V lost 5 bases and J lost 3, with 17 bases in between. The CDR3 is 16 residues long. The CDR3 reads CASSPPRKGFKNIQYF. The CDR3 nucleotides are TGTGCCAGCAGTCCGCCCAGGAAGGGGTTCAAAAACATTCAGTACTTC.

This clonotype has a count of ten or more. This rearrangement joins TRBV4-2 to TRBJ2-1, with a tentative D call TRBD2 (6 bases). The germline V and J ends were trimmed by 6 bases and 6 bases, with 12 bases remaining between them. The CDR3 is made up of 13 amino acids. The V gene's germline CDR1 is LGHNA and CDR2 YNFKEQ. Written as DNA, the CDR3 is TGTGCCAGCAGGGGGGGAGTTATCAATGAGCAGTTCTTC. Its protein product is CASRGGVINEQFF.

A note on this clonotype: It may be a read error: a sequence one base away is much more abundant. The V call is TRBV6-5, the J call TRBJ2-2; D unresolved. From germline, CDR1 is MNHEY and CDR2 SVGAGI. The CDR3 contains 14 residues. The chain's CDR3 is CASSYFQNAGELFF. The CDR3 DNA is TGTGCCAGCAGTTATTTCCAGAACGCCGGGGAGCTGTTTTTT.

This chain uses TRBV5-4 with TRBJ2-3; the match to TRBD2 covers 7 bases. CDR3 length equals 15 residues. CDR1 SGHNT and CDR2 YYREEE come from the germline V gene (reference sequence). Trimming cost V 2 bases and J 0 bases; bases outside gene matches: 3. CDR3 amino acids: CASSFGSGSTDTQYF. DNA for the CDR3: TGTGCCAGCAGCTTTGGTAGCGGGAGCACAGATACGCAGTATTTT.

The rearrangement links TRBV15 to TRBJ1-3; TRBD1 matches 8 bases. J gave up 0 bases and V 5 bases, and 3 bases lay outside the gene matches. Germline lookup yields CDR1 LNHNV and CDR2 YYDKDF (reference sequence). The CDR3 loop spans 15 amino acids. As DNA, the CDR3 is TGTGCCACCAGCGGGGACAGGAGCTCTGGAAACACCATATATTTT. As protein: CATSGDRSSGNTIYF.

There are many counts of this clonotype. The CDR3 region has the DNA TGTGCCAGCAGCACTACAGGTGACACCGGGGAGCTGTTTTTT. The encoded protein is CASSTTGDTGELFF. This chain connects TRBV3-1 to TRBJ2-2; D may be TRBD1 (5 bases). Germline lookup yields CDR1 LGHDT and CDR2 YNNKEL (reference sequence). CDR3 length equals 14 residues. Trimming removed 5 bases from V and 3 bases from J, with 10 bases in between.

A few counts support this clonotype. The V and J genes are TRBV28 and TRBJ2-1, with D possibly TRBD1 on 5 matching bases. CDR1 and CDR2 (germline): MDHEN, SYDVKM. The CDR3 is 14 residues long. V dropped 7 bases and J dropped 6 bases, with 16 bases sitting between them. As DNA, the CDR3 is TGTGCCAGCACTCGGACCCAGACAGTCAATGAGCAGTTCTTC. Its protein is CASTRTQTVNEQFF.

This clonotype occurred many times. V gene TRBV5-6 combines with J gene TRBJ1-4; D remains ambiguous. The germline CDR1 and CDR2 sequences are SGHDT and YYEEEE. There are 15 residues in the CDR3. V shed 3 bases and J shed 3 bases, with 12 bases lying between them. DNA of the CDR3: TGTGCCAGCAGCTCCTCCGGGCTGGCTAATGAAAAACTGTTTTTT. The encoded protein is CASSSSGLANEKLFF.

This clonotype showed up many times. The chain uses TRBV11-2 and TRBJ2-7, with a possible D match to TRBD1 (6 bases). The germline V and J ends were trimmed by 2 bases and 6 bases, with 8 bases remaining between them. This CDR3 spans 12 amino acids. Germline CDR1 reads SGHAT; CDR2 reads FQNNGV. This CDR3 is CASSLSGAEQYF. The DNA of the CDR3 is TGTGCCAGCAGCTTATCAGGGGCCGAGCAGTACTTC.

This clonotype was seen at least ten times. This chain joins TRBV28 and TRBJ2-1; 11 bases are shared with TRBD1. Trimming cost V 6 bases and J 7 bases; bases outside gene matches: 8. Germline-derived CDR1 and CDR2 are MDHEN and SYDVKM. There are 15 residues in the CDR3. The CDR3 bases are TGTGCCAGCAGGGGGGACAGGGGGTTCTTGAATGAGCAGTTCTTC. This sequence encodes CASRGDRGFLNEQFF. The complete variable domain, with remaining parts taken from reference TRBV28 and TRBJ2-1, reads DVKVTQSSRYLVKRTGEKVFLECVQDMDHENMFWYRQDPGLGLRLIYFSYDVKMKEKGDIPEGYSVSREKKERFSLILESASTNQTSMYLCASRGDRGFLNEQFFGPGTRLTVL.